This TCR beta chain was obtained from a study of cytomegalovirus exposure and HLA in healthy donors. On this clone: Its antigen is unidentified.

In the PCR, 60 Vbeta and 13 Jbeta primers were used. Profiling relied on immunoSEQ multiplex PCR, and the TCRdb table lists in-frame clones only, not all of them. The table has 30,000 to 40,000 clones, approximately 74% seen once. Study-level findings and limits: Reportedly, HLA-A and HLA-B alleles of most subjects were accurately predicted from TCR beta. Donors belonging to an Asian-associated ancestry cluster reportedly showed fewer N-insertions in productive TCRs than the roughly 670-donor mean, according to what a later analysis found.

Trimming cost V 8 bases and J 3 bases; bases outside gene matches: 8. Germline V gene lookup returns CDR1 MNHEY and CDR2 SVGAGI. The length of the CDR3 is 15 residues. This TCR was sampled from a man aged 30-40 years in good health and CMV-seronegative. Sequences were obtained from PBMCs. This chain uses TRBV6-5 with TRBJ2-3; 10 bases are shared with TRBD2. CDR3 in amino acids: CASGGSGGATDTQYF. CDR3 in DNA: TGTGCCAGCGGTGGCAGCGGGGGGGCGACAGATACGCAGTATTTT.